This is a list of T cell receptor beta chains from one sample in a study of early T cells in non-severe SARS-CoV-2 infection. TCRdb recomputed calls from the 5' RACE reads with MiXCR, one row per CDR3 protein. The sample holds over 30,000 distinct CDR3 sequences; approximately 4.4% are singletons and the top ten take 7.5% to 8.5%. The sequenced sample was whole blood. Source of these receptors: an adult who was a healthcare worker with PCR-confirmed SARS-CoV-2 infection or an uninfected control (not recorded which). CDR3s include the opening cysteine and the closing phenylalanine or tryptophan. Fields, in order: CDR3 protein, V gene, J gene.

CDR3 protein: CSARDSGTYSYEQYF
V gene: TRBV20-1
J gene: TRBJ2-7

CDR3 protein: CASSYDRDPGQPQHF
V gene: TRBV6-6
J gene: TRBJ1-5

CDR3 protein: CASSEAGTQYF
V gene: TRBV6-1
J gene: TRBJ2-5

CDR3 protein: CASSVGGGLPYEQYF
V gene: TRBV9
J gene: TRBJ2-7

CDR3 protein: CASSRTTLSSYEQYF
V gene: TRBV4-3
J gene: TRBJ2-7

CDR3 protein: CAIRDYRTDTQYF
V gene: TRBV27
J gene: TRBJ2-3

CDR3 protein: CAISDTGTGEYEQYF
V gene: TRBV10-3
J gene: TRBJ2-7

CDR3 protein: CAWSKGAPGQETQYF
V gene: TRBV30
J gene: TRBJ2-5

CDR3 protein: CASSPAGNTGELFF
V gene: TRBV12-3/TRBV12-4
J gene: TRBJ2-2

CDR3 protein: CASSSTGTRRTEAFF
V gene: TRBV28
J gene: TRBJ1-1

CDR3 protein: CAISESPGGQYEQFF
V gene: TRBV10-3
J gene: TRBJ2-1

CDR3 protein: CASTFDGRGNQPQHF
V gene: TRBV19
J gene: TRBJ1-5

CDR3 protein: CASSLTGYMNTEAFF
V gene: TRBV28
J gene: TRBJ1-1

CDR3 protein: CASSLGPSVGTQYF
V gene: TRBV4-3
J gene: TRBJ2-3

CDR3 protein: CASSPRLAPPDTQYF
V gene: TRBV9
J gene: TRBJ2-3

CDR3 protein: CSVSWGAGDTQYF
V gene: TRBV29-1
J gene: TRBJ2-3

CDR3 protein: CASSPPVLETQYF
V gene: TRBV7-2
J gene: TRBJ2-5

CDR3 protein: CASSSGTEKNIQYF
V gene: TRBV5-1
J gene: TRBJ2-4

CDR3 protein: CSVVSGSGELFF
V gene: TRBV29-1
J gene: TRBJ2-2